Listed here is a single T cell receptor beta chain. The record originates from a study of T cell repertoires in cytomegalovirus infection. Each CDR3 protein is one row after TCRdb ran MiXCR on the reads. The data contain roughly 280,000 distinct CDR3 sequences, approximately 10% of them singletons. The CDR3 runs 13 residues. Germline V CDR1 and CDR2: SQVTM, ANQGSEA. The V and J ends lost 6 bases and 0 bases respectively, with 9 bases between them. The chain recombines TRBV29-1 with TRBJ2-1; no clear D gene. The sequenced sample was PBMCs. This TCR came from a human donor in good health (CMV status not recorded). Some clones in this sample may be carry-over from other donors' samples. In nucleotides, the CDR3 is TGCAGCGTGAGGAGAAGCTCCTACAATGAGCAGTTCTTC. Amino acid sequence: CSVRRSSYNEQFF.